A selection of T cell receptor beta chains follows, all from one sample in a study of response to subunit inactivated influenza vaccine. TCRdb passed the RT-PCR reads through MiXCR, listing each CDR3 protein once. Altogether under 200,000 distinct CDR3 sequences are present, roughly 10% being singletons, with the ten largest covering about 40%. The source material was CD8+ T cells sorted from PBMCs, sampled about 24 months after vaccination. The receptors were sampled from a man aged 45 to 70 who received an inactivated influenza vaccine. Both conserved end residues are part of each CDR3. The D gene is left open where the match is weak. Clone size is stated in some rows and not others, as once, few, many or a class when expanded.

d_call,j_call,clone_size,v_call,cdr3_aa,cdr3_nt
TRBD2,TRBJ2-5,NA,TRBV7-2,CASSLKTWEGETQYF,TGTGCCAGCAGCTTAAAAACATGGGAGGGAGAGACCCAGTACTTC
NA,TRBJ1-1,NA,TRBV5-1,CASSPHGNTEAFF,TGCGCCAGCAGCCCCCATGGGAACACTGAAGCTTTCTTT
NA,TRBJ2-1,NA,TRBV11-2,CASSTRTASSSYNEQFF,TGTGCCAGCAGCACCCGGACAGCCTCGAGCTCCTACAATGAGCAGTTCTTC
TRBD1,TRBJ2-3,NA,TRBV19,CASLDRGRTDTQYF,TGTGCCAGCCTCGACAGGGGACGCACAGATACGCAGTATTTT
NA,TRBJ2-1,many,TRBV4-3,CASSPGVAWREQFF,TGCGCCAGCAGCCCCGGGGTTGCTTGGAGGGAGCAGTTCTTC
TRBD1,TRBJ2-3,NA,TRBV29-1,CSVEQGAADTQYF,TGCAGCGTTGAGCAGGGGGCAGCAGATACGCAGTATTTT
NA,TRBJ2-1,few,TRBV29-1,CSVPLQGLEGNEQFF,TGCAGCGTTCCCCTCCAGGGGTTGGAGGGCAATGAGCAGTTCTTC
TRBD1,TRBJ1-3,NA,TRBV20-1,CSAMTGLGNTIYF,TGCAGTGCCATGACAGGGTTAGGAAACACCATATATTTT
NA,TRBJ2-1,NA,TRBV5-6,CASSHGTPNEQFF,TGTGCCAGCAGCCACGGGACTCCAAATGAGCAGTTCTTC
NA,TRBJ1-2,NA,TRBV7-6,CASSPPPWQDANYGYTF,TGTGCCAGCAGCCCACCCCCGTGGCAGGATGCTAACTATGGCTACACCTTC
NA,TRBJ1-2,few,TRBV7-9,CASSLVISQRDGYTF,TGTGCCAGCAGCTTAGTTATATCTCAAAGGGATGGCTACACCTTC
NA,TRBJ1-1,few,TRBV28,CASSLLGGAMNTEAFF,TGTGCCAGCAGTTTATTAGGGGGAGCTATGAACACTGAAGCTTTCTTT
NA,TRBJ2-5,many,TRBV5-1,CASSLIGSGRAETQYF,TGCGCCAGCAGCTTGATCGGTAGCGGTAGAGCCGAGACCCAGTACTTC
NA,TRBJ2-7,many,TRBV28,CASRDNSYEQYF,TGTGCCAGCAGGGACAACTCCTACGAGCAGTACTTC
NA,TRBJ2-7,few,TRBV7-9,CASSQGSWEQYF,TGTGCCAGCAGCCAGGGATCTTGGGAGCAGTACTTC
NA,TRBJ1-2,NA,TRBV12-3/TRBV12-4,CASSLGTAVSYTF,TGTGCCAGCAGTTTAGGGACAGCGGTTAGCTACACCTTC
NA,TRBJ2-1,few,TRBV11-1,CASSSLLGADISYNEQFF,TGTGCCAGCAGCTCCCTATTGGGGGCTGATATCTCCTACAATGAGCAGTTCTTC
TRBD2,TRBJ2-7,NA,TRBV6-5,CASSYGRDGHYEQYF,TGTGCCAGCAGTTACGGGAGGGACGGACACTACGAGCAGTACTTC
TRBD2,TRBJ2-1,NA,TRBV10-3,CAISVFPSGSPDNEQFF,TGTGCCATCAGTGTCTTCCCTAGCGGGAGTCCCGACAATGAGCAGTTCTTC
NA,TRBJ2-1,NA,TRBV6-1,CASSELQSGLYNEQFF,TGTGCCAGCAGTGAACTACAGAGTGGGCTTTACAATGAGCAGTTCTTC
NA,TRBJ2-7,few,TRBV7-2,CASRRTRTNYEQYF,TGTGCCAGCAGGCGAACCAGGACAAACTACGAGCAGTACTTC
TRBD1,TRBJ2-1,NA,TRBV28,CASSSDRGAYNEQFF,TGTGCCAGCAGCTCGGACAGGGGGGCGTACAATGAGCAGTTCTTC
NA,TRBJ1-1,NA,TRBV29-1,CSVEGGVNTEAFF,TGCAGCGTTGAAGGGGGTGTGAACACTGAAGCTTTCTTT
TRBD1,TRBJ2-3,NA,TRBV12-3/TRBV12-4,CASSPQSGGYDTQYF,TGTGCCAGCAGCCCACAGTCAGGGGGCTACGATACGCAGTATTTT
NA,TRBJ1-4,NA,TRBV20-1,CSARDGGGNEKLFF,TGCAGTGCTAGAGATGGGGGGGGTAATGAAAAACTGTTTTTT
TRBD1,TRBJ2-7,few,TRBV20-1,CSIRAKGQAPYEQYF,TGCTCGATTCGAGCGAAGGGACAGGCCCCCTACGAGCAGTACTTC
NA,TRBJ2-4,NA,TRBV7-8,CASSLRGAKNIQYF,TGTGCCAGCAGCTTAAGGGGAGCCAAAAACATTCAGTACTTC